This is a list of T cell receptor beta chains from one sample in a study of T cells in Graves' hyperthyroidism and ophthalmopathy. MiXCR, run by TCRdb on the multiplex PCR reads, gives a single entry per CDR3 protein. The sample records hundreds of thousands of distinct CDR3 sequences, roughly 15% being singletons. Sequenced material: blood. The source of these receptors is a woman in her thirties or forties with Graves' ophthalmopathy. The CDR3 runs from the conserved cysteine through the conserved F or W. The D gene is left open where the match is weak. Not every row has a clone size; where given, it reads once, few, many or a size class.

>TRBV7-2|16|TRBD2|many|TRBJ2-1
CASSTPTSSSYNEQFF
TGTGCCAGCAGCACTCCGACTAGCAGCTCCTACAATGAGCAGTTCTTC
>TRBV12-3/TRBV12-4|14|TRBD1|few|TRBJ1-4
CASSVDRSNEKLFF
TGTGCCAGCAGTGTGGACAGGTCTAATGAAAAACTGTTTTTT
>TRBV7-2|15|-|few|TRBJ2-1
CASSPGPYGDNEQFF
TGTGCCAGCAGCCCGGGCCCGTACGGGGACAATGAGCAGTTCTTC
>TRBV18|14|-|many|TRBJ1-1
CASSLQEPNTEAFF
TGTGCCAGCTCACTTCAGGAGCCGAACACTGAAGCTTTCTTT
>TRBV20-1|15|-|many|TRBJ2-7
CSARDRWDVAYEQYF
TGCAGTGCTAGAGATCGGTGGGATGTGGCCTACGAGCAGTACTTC
>TRBV18|16|-|-|TRBJ1-6
CASSSRGRNYNSPLHF
TGTGCCAGCTCATCAAGGGGACGGAACTATAATTCACCCCTCCACTTT
>TRBV6-1|16|TRBD2|once|TRBJ2-6
CAGTTWGGAGANVLTF
TGTGCCGGCACTACCTGGGGGGGGGCTGGGGCCAACGTCCTGACTTTC
>TRBV6-2/TRBV6-3|15|-|-|TRBJ2-3
CASSYDGGGTDTQYF
TGTGCCAGCAGTTACGATGGCGGGGGCACAGATACGCAGTATTTT
>TRBV6-1|14|TRBD1|many|TRBJ1-5
CASKDRASNQPQHF
TGTGCCAGCAAAGACAGGGCAAGCAATCAGCCCCAGCATTTT
>TRBV28|17|TRBD2|-|TRBJ2-7
CASSFQRGLAGGYEQYF
TGTGCCAGCAGTTTTCAGAGGGGACTAGCGGGAGGGTACGAGCAGTACTTC
>TRBV4-1|16|-|-|TRBJ2-5
CASSQDFSGVSETQYF
TGCGCCAGCAGCCAAGATTTTTCGGGCGTAAGCGAGACCCAGTACTTC
>TRBV3-1|16|-|-|TRBJ2-5
CASSQDQAGLQETQYF
TGTGCCAGCAGCCAAGATCAGGCAGGGCTACAAGAGACCCAGTACTTC
>TRBV4-2|13|-|-|TRBJ2-1
CASSQELVREQFF
TGTGCCAGCAGCCAAGAATTGGTTCGGGAGCAGTTCTTC
>TRBV5-1|15|TRBD1|many|TRBJ1-4
CASSSQGQGSEKLFF
TGCGCCAGCAGCAGCCAGGGACAGGGGAGTGAAAAACTGTTTTTT
>TRBV27|15|TRBD1|few|TRBJ1-2
CASCPGTGVYYGYTF
TGTGCCAGCTGTCCCGGGACAGGGGTTTACTATGGCTACACCTTC
>TRBV2|18|-|-|TRBJ2-3
CASSLTRIGGSSTDTQYF
TGTGCCAGCAGCCTCACTCGTATAGGGGGGTCGTCGACAGATACGCAGTATTTT
>TRBV3-1|14|-|-|TRBJ2-2
CASSQNRQTGELFF
TGTGCCAGCAGCCAAAATAGACAGACCGGGGAGCTGTTTTTT
>TRBV5-1|15|TRBD2|many|TRBJ2-1
CASTPGLAEGHEQFF
TGCGCCAGCACCCCGGGCCTAGCGGAAGGCCATGAGCAGTTCTTC
>TRBV20-1|14|-|-|TRBJ1-2
CSARDGPPENGYTF
TGCAGTGCTAGAGATGGCCCCCCGGAGAATGGCTACACCTTC
>TRBV11-2|14|-|many|TRBJ2-5
CASSLWTLQETQYF
TGTGCCAGCAGCTTATGGACACTTCAAGAGACCCAGTACTTC
>TRBV2|17|TRBD1|few|TRBJ2-6
CASSDPGGRSGANVLTF
TGTGCCAGCAGTGACCCAGGGGGACGCTCTGGGGCCAACGTCCTGACTTTC
>TRBV5-1|16|TRBD1|few|TRBJ2-2
CASSLAGTGGPGELFF
TGCGCCAGCAGCTTGGCCGGGACAGGGGGACCCGGGGAGCTGTTTTTT
>TRBV10-1|13|-|few|TRBJ2-1
CASSESGGHEQFF
TGCGCCAGCAGTGAGTCTGGGGGACATGAGCAGTTCTTC